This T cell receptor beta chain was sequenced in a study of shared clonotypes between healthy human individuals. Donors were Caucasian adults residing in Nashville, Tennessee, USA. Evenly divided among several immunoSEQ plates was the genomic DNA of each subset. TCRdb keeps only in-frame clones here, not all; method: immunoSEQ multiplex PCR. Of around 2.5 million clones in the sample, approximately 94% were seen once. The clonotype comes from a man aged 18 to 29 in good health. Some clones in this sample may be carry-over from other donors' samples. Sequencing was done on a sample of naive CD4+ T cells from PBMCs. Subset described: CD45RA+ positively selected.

In DNA, the CDR3 is TGCGCCAGCAGCTCGTCTAGCGGGACGACAGATACGCAGTATTTT. Translation gives CASSSSSGTTDTQYF. The rearrangement uses TRBV5-1 and TRBJ2-3, with TRBD2 identical over 9 bases. The junction had 5 bases not matched to a gene; V was cut back by 3 bases and J by 3 bases. The germline V gene encodes CDR1 SGHRS and CDR2 YFSETQ. This CDR3 spans 15 amino acids.